This TCR beta chain emerged from a study of blood T cell repertoires in COVID-19. Study overall: Samples representing acute and convalescent COVID-19 were sourced from the United States, Italy and Spain. From T cells, B-cell-depleted T cells, or PBMCs came the material, which was cDNA or gDNA.

The germline CDR1 and CDR2 sequences are SNHLY and FYNNEI. The CDR3 has 17 amino acids. Trimming removed 2 bases at V and 3 bases at J, with 17 bases between. This clone was seen only once. Original data processing: By means of reference gene primer amplification, nucleated cell counts were estimated. Profiled with immunoSEQ multiplex PCR; TCRdb holds only in-frame clones, not every one. V and J calls plus clone size are reproduced from that table; the DNA served to infer D and trimming. The sample lists approximately 28,000 clones, more than 75% occurring once. The chain employs TRBV2 and TRBJ2-1; weak D call: TRBD2 (5 bases). Source material: peripheral blood. The TCR originated in a human donor in a cohort sampled during active COVID-19. In DNA, the CDR3 is TGTGCCAGCAGTGAACGGTCTAGCCAAAGTATCTACAATGAGCAGTTCTTC. Translated: CASSERSSQSIYNEQFF.